This TCR beta chain appears in the sequencing data of a study of shared clonotypes between healthy human individuals. General observations from the study: The generation probabilities recorded for non-shared clonotypes fell below those of clonotypes shared by all four donors. Among the subsets, naive ones generally showed larger estimated richness than memory ones.

Donors comprised only Caucasian adults living in Nashville, Tennessee. On this clone: What it recognizes is unknown.

Trimming removed 4 bases from V and 5 bases from J, with 15 bases in between. Germline V gene sequence: CDR1 MNHEY, CDR2 SMNVEV (reference sequence). The CDR3 loop spans 14 amino acids. Template for every sorted-subset replicate PCR totaled 150 to 250 ng DNA, roughly 30,000 T cell genomes. The data were produced by immunoSEQ multiplex PCR, yet TCRdb's version contains in-frame clones alone and is incomplete. In the table there are 2 million to 2.5 million clones, approximately 93% of which are singletons. Sequencing used naive CD4+ T cells from PBMCs. Subset reported: CD45RA+ positively selected. The source of this sequence is a man aged 18 to 30 in good health. Some clones in this sample may be carry-over from other donors' samples. This sequence joins TRBV27 and TRBJ2-7, with D possibly being TRBD1 (6 bases). CDR3 sequence: CASSSGALLDEQYF. For the CDR3, the DNA is TGTGCCAGCAGTTCAGGGGCCTTACTTGACGAGCAGTACTTC.